This T cell receptor (beta chain) was obtained from a study of molecular identifiers for immune sequencing clone quantification. The bulk TCR libraries were made with methods described before and with listed TCR primers. TCRdb redid the calling of the PCR reads with MiXCR, one entry per CDR3 protein. The table has 40,000 to 45,000 distinct CDR3 sequences, less than 20% seen once. The sample holds many counts of this clonotype. Sequenced sample: naive CD8+ T cells from blood, with Jurkat cell RNA spiked in. Subset indicated: FACS-sorted CD8+CD4-CCR7+CD45RA+ naive T cells. The TCR originated in a human donor in good health. Some libraries in this study had Jurkat cell RNA spiked in.

The CDR3 sequence: CASSIGTGSYEQYF. In nucleotides, the CDR3 is TGTGCCAGTAGTATCGGGACAGGTTCCTACGAGCAGTACTTC. The chain carries TRBV19 and TRBJ2-7, with 8 bases fitting TRBD1. With V trimmed by 3 bases and J by 1 base, 2 bases remained unmatched. The germline gives CDR1 LNHDA, CDR2 SQIVND (reference sequence). The CDR3 has 14 residues.